This T cell receptor beta chain was observed in a study of T cells after yellow fever vaccination. Study background: It was SMART-Seq v4 Ultra Low Input that prepared the fractions with low cell numbers.

Trimming stripped 7 bases from V and 3 bases from J, with 16 bases between. This CDR3 has 15 amino acids. Germline-derived CDR1 and CDR2 are SGHKS and YYEKEE (reference sequence). General observations from the study: It was a small share of clonotypes that appeared in both CD4 and CD8 compartments. A large majority of primary-vaccination clones showed up again after the booster (approximately 95% CD4, 88% CD8).

At least ten counts were recorded for this clonotype. What it binds is unknown. The authors made TCR cDNA by 5'RACE template switching, adding a universal primer site and UMIs. TCRdb reprocessed the 5' RACE reads with MiXCR, giving one entry per CDR3 protein. The data show around 310,000 distinct CDR3 sequences, 3% to 4.5% seen once. Sample: PBMCs, taken 5 days after the yellow fever booster vaccination. This TCR came from a man aged 18 to 30 who received the YFV17D yellow fever vaccine. The J gene is TRBJ1-4, the V gene TRBV5-5, with a weak D call TRBD1 (6 bases). Here the CDR3 reads CASSNPGTSNEKLFF. The CDR3 nucleotides are TGTGCCAGCTCGAACCCGGGGACATCTAATGAAAAACTGTTTTTT.